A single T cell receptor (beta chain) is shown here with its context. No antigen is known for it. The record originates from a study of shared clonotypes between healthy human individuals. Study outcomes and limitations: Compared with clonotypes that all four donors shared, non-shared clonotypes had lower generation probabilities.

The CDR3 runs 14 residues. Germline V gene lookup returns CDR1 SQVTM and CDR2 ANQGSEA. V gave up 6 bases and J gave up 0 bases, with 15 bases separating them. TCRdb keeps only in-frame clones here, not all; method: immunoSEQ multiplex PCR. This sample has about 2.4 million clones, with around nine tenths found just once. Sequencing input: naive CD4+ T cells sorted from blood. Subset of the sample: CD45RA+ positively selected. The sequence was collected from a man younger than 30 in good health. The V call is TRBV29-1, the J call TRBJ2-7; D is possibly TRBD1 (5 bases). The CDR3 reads CSVSGRLSSYEQYF. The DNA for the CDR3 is TGCAGCGTGTCAGGGCGGTTAAGCTCCTACGAGCAGTACTTC.